The 20 T cell receptor beta chains reported below all come from one sample, sequenced in a study of early T cells in non-severe SARS-CoV-2 infection. MiXCR, applied by TCRdb to the 5' RACE reads, yields one record per CDR3 protein. The data hold 50,000 to 75,000 distinct CDR3 sequences, with approximately 9.2% observed a single time. The material was whole blood, obtained at baseline. The receptors here all came from an adult who was a healthcare worker with PCR-confirmed SARS-CoV-2 infection or an uninfected control (not recorded which).

In its sample, this clonotype was seen a few times. The J gene is TRBJ2-5, the V gene TRBV5-1, with no clear D. From germline, CDR1 is SGHRS and CDR2 YFSETQ. CDR3 length equals 12 residues. Trimming removed 1 base at V and 1 base at J, with 2 bases between. In nucleotides, the CDR3 is TGCGCCAGCAGCTTGTCCCAAGAGACCCAGTACTTC. It is translated as CASSLSQETQYF.

The chain recombines TRBV9 with TRBJ2-7, with TRBD2 as a possible D gene (6 bases). CDR3 size: 14 residues. V was trimmed by 1 base and J by 6 bases, leaving 14 bases between them. The germline V gene has CDR1 SGDLS and CDR2 YYNGEE. The CDR3 DNA reads as TGTGCCAGCAGCGTAATAGGGCGGGGAGGCGAGCAGTACTTC. It is translated as CASSVIGRGGEQYF.

This clonotype was counted between two and nine times. This chain connects TRBV10-1 to TRBJ2-1, with a tentative D call TRBD2 (5 bases). This CDR3 is 14 amino acids long. In germline, CDR1 is WNHNN, CDR2 SYGVQD (reference sequence). V lost 1 base and J lost 4, with 8 bases in between. CDR3: CASSEFGNYNEQFF. CDR3 sequence (DNA): TGCGCCAGCAGTGAGTTCGGGAATTACAATGAGCAGTTCTTC.

Ten or more counts support this clonotype. This rearrangement joins TRBV4-3 to TRBJ2-7; TRBD1 might be the D (6 bases). CDR3 length: 19 residues. The germline CDR1 and CDR2 sequences are LGHNA and YSLEER. V gave up 0 bases and J gave up 0 bases, with 21 bases separating them. In nucleotides, the CDR3 is TGCGCCAGCAGCCAAGAGATTCCGGGACACTCAATTTTCTCCTACGAGCAGTACTTC. As protein: CASSQEIPGHSIFSYEQYF.

At least ten counts were recorded for this clonotype. V gene TRBV6-6 combines with J gene TRBJ1-6; possible D gene TRBD1, 6 bases. The CDR3 sequence is 17 residues long. Trimming removed 6 bases at V and 3 bases at J, with 18 bases between. Germline V lookup: CDR1 MNHNY, CDR2 SVGAGI (reference sequence). The CDR3 coding sequence is TGTGCCAGCAGCTATCTTCGAACAGGGTTCTATAATTCACCCCTCCACTTT. It encodes CASSYLRTGFYNSPLHF.

This clonotype was seen more than once but under ten times. The chain links TRBV11-2 to TRBJ1-1; 8 bases map to TRBD1. V trimming: 6 bases; J trimming: 0 bases; junction bases outside the gene matches: 9. Germline V lookup: CDR1 SGHAT, CDR2 FQNNGV. CDR3 length: 16 amino acids. The CDR3 DNA follows: TGTGCCAGCAGAGTGGCAGGGGGCTCCATGAACACTGAAGCTTTCTTT. Residues: CASRVAGGSMNTEAFF.

This clonotype appeared many times. The rearrangement links TRBV9 to TRBJ2-1; D may be TRBD2 (6 bases). Germline values: CDR1 SGDLS, CDR2 YYNGEE. V was trimmed by 0 bases and J by 0 bases, leaving 10 bases between them. CDR3 length equals 16 residues. The CDR3 reads CASSVGGDSSYNEQFF. The CDR3 DNA follows: TGTGCCAGCAGCGTAGGGGGGGATAGCTCCTACAATGAGCAGTTCTTC.

By share of the sample, this clonotype is medium-sized. This chain links TRBV5-4 with TRBJ2-1; the D gene is possibly TRBD2 (5 bases). The CDR3 covers 12 residues. V was clipped by 2 bases and J by 6 bases, with 6 bases between them. The V gene's germline CDR1 is SGHNT and CDR2 YYREEE (reference sequence). CDR3 nucleotide sequence: TGTGCCAGCAGCTTACTAGGCAATGAGCAGTTCTTC. Translated, it gives CASSLLGNEQFF.

This clonotype showed up just a few times. The genes are TRBV12-3 or TRBV12-4 and TRBJ2-3; perhaps TRBD1 as D (5 bases). V lost 8 bases to trimming and J lost 1 base, with 10 bases between them. CDR3 size: 13 residues. CDR3 sequence (DNA): TGTGCCAGCGGGAAAGGGGGCACAGATACGCAGTATTTT. As protein: CASGKGGTDTQYF.

The chain carries TRBV5-4 and TRBJ2-7; 12 bases agree with TRBD1. V shed 4 bases, J shed 6 bases, and the junction held 8 bases outside the gene matches. The length of the CDR3 is 15 residues. CDR1 and CDR2 (germline): SGHNT, YYREEE (reference sequence). DNA for the CDR3: TGTGCCAGCAGCCCTACCGGGGACAGGGGGCGCGAGCAGTACTTC. Encoded protein: CASSPTGDRGREQYF.

The chain recombines TRBV2 with TRBJ2-3, with D possibly being TRBD1 or TRBD2 (5 bases each). Germline lookup yields CDR1 SNHLY and CDR2 FYNNEI. Trimming stripped 4 bases from V and 7 bases from J, with 12 bases between. The CDR3 length is 13 residues. The CDR3 reads CASSVVRGYTQYF. The CDR3, as DNA: TGTGCCAGCAGTGTGGTGAGGGGCTATACGCAGTATTTT.

This clonotype occurred a few times. CDR3 coding DNA: TGTGCCAGCAGCTTGGGACACGTCCAAGAGACCCAGTACTTC. This gives the protein CASSLGHVQETQYF. The chain joins TRBV5-5 to TRBJ2-5; D ambiguous. Trimming removed 0 bases at V and 1 base at J, with 7 bases between. Germline V lookup: CDR1 SGHKS, CDR2 YYEKEE (reference sequence). The CDR3 runs to 14 residues.

This clonotype turned up a few times. The chain couples TRBV5-1 to TRBJ2-2; 9 bases fit TRBD2. The V gene's germline CDR1 is SGHRS and CDR2 YFSETQ. With 1 base clipped from V and 5 bases from J, the junction kept 6 bases outside the gene matches. CDR3 length equals 16 residues. In DNA form, the CDR3 reads TGCGCCAGCAGCTTGAGTCTGAGCGGGAGGACCGGGGAGCTGTTTTTT. It codes for CASSLSLSGRTGELFF.

This clonotype was counted ten times or more. The V and J genes are TRBV7-3 and TRBJ2-1; D is possibly TRBD2 (6 bases). CDR1 and CDR2 (germline): SGHTA, FQGTGA. With 0 bases removed from V and 6 bases from J, the gap between germline ends came to 9 bases. The CDR3 has 14 amino acids. Here the CDR3 reads CASSLTAGRNEQFF. In DNA form, the CDR3 reads TGTGCCAGCAGCTTAACGGCGGGACGCAATGAGCAGTTCTTC.

As regards this clonotype: A much larger clone differs by one base, so this may be a read error. The J gene is TRBJ1-3, the V gene TRBV5-1; D remains ambiguous. V dropped 2 bases and J dropped 4 bases, with 13 bases sitting between them. This CDR3 comprises 15 residues. Germline V lookup: CDR1 SGHRS, CDR2 YFSETQ. Written as DNA, the CDR3 is TGCGCCAGCAGCTTTGGCATAGCCGGAGGAAACACCATATATTTT. This encodes CASSFGIAGGNTIYF.

V is TRBV6-2 or TRBV6-3 and J is TRBJ2-7; 8 nucleotides line up with TRBD1. Germline V gene lookup returns CDR1 MNHEY and CDR2 SVGEGT. CDR3 length: 14 amino acids. J gave up 1 base and V 6 bases, and 5 bases lay outside the gene matches. The CDR3 sequence is CASSAGGRSYEQYF. In DNA, the CDR3 is TGTGCCAGCAGCGCAGGGGGCCGGTCCTACGAGCAGTACTTC.

The V gene is TRBV6-5, the J gene TRBJ2-1; no clear D gene. This CDR3 is built from 13 residues. The germline V gene encodes CDR1 MNHEY and CDR2 SVGAGI. V was trimmed by 7 bases and J by 12 bases, leaving 19 bases between them. The CDR3 spells CASTDSLRKVQFF. The CDR3 nucleotides are TGTGCCAGCACCGACTCCCTCAGGAAGGTGCAGTTCTTC.

This clonotype was detected only a few times. The gene calls are TRBV3-1 and TRBJ2-4, with 9 bases fitting TRBD2. Trimming at V came to 0 bases and at J to 4 bases, leaving 7 bases not matched to a gene. The V gene's germline CDR1 is LGHDT and CDR2 YNNKEL (reference sequence). The CDR3 has 17 residues. CDR3 nucleotides: TGTGCCAGCAGCCAAGATGGAGCTAGCGGGGAAAAAAACATTCAGTACTTC. Residues: CASSQDGASGEKNIQYF.

This clonotype was recorded a few times. The V and J genes are TRBV6-5 and TRBJ2-7, with D possibly TRBD2 on 5 matching bases. The ends were cut back, 6 bases at V and 3 bases at J, with 15 bases in the middle. Per the germline V gene, CDR1 is MNHEY and CDR2 is SVGAGI. The CDR3 is made up of 14 amino acids. CDR3 loop: CASSLGGTSYEQYF. CDR3 nucleotides: TGTGCCAGCAGCCTAGGAGGCACGAGCTACGAGCAGTACTTC.

V gene TRBV4-3 combines with J gene TRBJ2-1, with D unclear. The V gene lost 4 bases and the J gene lost 2 bases, with 12 bases spanning the gap. This CDR3 is built from 15 residues. Germline V gene lookup returns CDR1 LGHNA and CDR2 YSLEER. The CDR3 DNA reads as TGCGCCAGCAGCCTGGACGGCCTTACCTACAATGAGCAGTTCTTC. Protein product: CASSLDGLTYNEQFF.